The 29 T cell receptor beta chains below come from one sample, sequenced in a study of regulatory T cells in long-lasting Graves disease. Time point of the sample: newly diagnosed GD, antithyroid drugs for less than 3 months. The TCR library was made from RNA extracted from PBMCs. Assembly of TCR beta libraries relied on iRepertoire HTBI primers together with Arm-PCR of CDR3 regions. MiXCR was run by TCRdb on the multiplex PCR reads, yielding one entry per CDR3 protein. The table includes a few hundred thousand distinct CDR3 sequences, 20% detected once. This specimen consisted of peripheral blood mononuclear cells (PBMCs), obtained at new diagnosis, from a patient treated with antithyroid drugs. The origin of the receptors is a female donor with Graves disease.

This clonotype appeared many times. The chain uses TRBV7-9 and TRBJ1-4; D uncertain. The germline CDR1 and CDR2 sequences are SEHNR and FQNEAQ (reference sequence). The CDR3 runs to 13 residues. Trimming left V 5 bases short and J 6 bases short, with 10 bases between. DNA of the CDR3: TGTGCCAGCAGCCCGCATGGGGATGAAAAACTGTTTTTT. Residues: CASSPHGDEKLFF. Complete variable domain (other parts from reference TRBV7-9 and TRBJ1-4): DTGVSQNPRHKITKRGQNVTFRCDPISEHNRLYWYRQTLGQGPEFLTYFQNEAQLEKSRLLSDRFSAERPKGSFSTLEIQRTEQGDSAMYLCASSPHGDEKLFFGSGTQLSVL.

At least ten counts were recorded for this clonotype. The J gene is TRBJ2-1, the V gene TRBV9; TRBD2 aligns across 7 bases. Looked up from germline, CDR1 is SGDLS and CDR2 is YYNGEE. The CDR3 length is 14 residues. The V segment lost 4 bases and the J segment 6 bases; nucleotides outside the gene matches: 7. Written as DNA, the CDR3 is TGTGCCAGCAGCCCTCGGGTAGCGGGCAATGAGCAGTTCTTC. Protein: CASSPRVAGNEQFF.

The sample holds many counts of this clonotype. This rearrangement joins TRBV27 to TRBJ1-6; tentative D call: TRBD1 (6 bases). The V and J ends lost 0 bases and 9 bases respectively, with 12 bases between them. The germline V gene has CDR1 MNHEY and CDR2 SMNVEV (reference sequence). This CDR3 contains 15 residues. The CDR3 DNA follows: TGTGCCAGCAGTTTATCGGGGGCACTCGGTTCACCCCTCCACTTT. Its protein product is CASSLSGALGSPLHF.

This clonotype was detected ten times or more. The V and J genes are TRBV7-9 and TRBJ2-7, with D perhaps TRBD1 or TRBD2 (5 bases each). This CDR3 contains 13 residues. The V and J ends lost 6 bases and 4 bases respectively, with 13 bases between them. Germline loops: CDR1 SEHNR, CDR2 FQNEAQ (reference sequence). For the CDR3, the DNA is TGTGCCAGCAGGGGGGAGAAATCTTACGAGCAGTACTTC. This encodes CASRGEKSYEQYF.

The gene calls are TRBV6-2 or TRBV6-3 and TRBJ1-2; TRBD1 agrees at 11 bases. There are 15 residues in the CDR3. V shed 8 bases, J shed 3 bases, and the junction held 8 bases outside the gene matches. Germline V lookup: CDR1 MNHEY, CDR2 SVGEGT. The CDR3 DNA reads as TGTGCCAGCGTCCGGACAGGGGGCTCTTACTATGGCTACACCTTC. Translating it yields CASVRTGGSYYGYTF.

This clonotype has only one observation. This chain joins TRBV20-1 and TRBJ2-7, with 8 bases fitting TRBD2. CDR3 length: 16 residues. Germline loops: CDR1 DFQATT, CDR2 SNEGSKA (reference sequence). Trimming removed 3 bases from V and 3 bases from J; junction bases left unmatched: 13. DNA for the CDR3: TGCAGTGCTAGGGAGGCGGGGGGAACAGGGCGCTACGAGCAGTACTTC. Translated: CSAREAGGTGRYEQYF.

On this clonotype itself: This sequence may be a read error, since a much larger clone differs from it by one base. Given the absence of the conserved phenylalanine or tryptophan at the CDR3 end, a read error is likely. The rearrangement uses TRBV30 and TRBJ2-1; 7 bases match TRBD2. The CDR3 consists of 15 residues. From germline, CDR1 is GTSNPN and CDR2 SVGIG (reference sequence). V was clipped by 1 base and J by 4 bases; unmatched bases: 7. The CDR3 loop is CAWSETGGGYNEQFL. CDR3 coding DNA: TGTGCCTGGAGTGAAACGGGAGGAGGTTACAATGAGCAGTTCCTC.

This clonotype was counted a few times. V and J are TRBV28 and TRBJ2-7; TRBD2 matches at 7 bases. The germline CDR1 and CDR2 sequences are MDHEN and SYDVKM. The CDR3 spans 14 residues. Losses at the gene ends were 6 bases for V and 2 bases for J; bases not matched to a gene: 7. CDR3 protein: CASSFPSGTYEQYF. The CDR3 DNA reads TGTGCCAGCAGCTTCCCTAGCGGAACCTACGAGCAGTACTTC.

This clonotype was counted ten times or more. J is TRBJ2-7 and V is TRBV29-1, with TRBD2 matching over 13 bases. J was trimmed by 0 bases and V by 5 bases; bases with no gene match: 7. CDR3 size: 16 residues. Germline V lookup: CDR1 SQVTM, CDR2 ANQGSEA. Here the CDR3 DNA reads TGCAGCGTTTCCGGGACTAGCGGGGTCAGCTCCTACGAGCAGTACTTC. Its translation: CSVSGTSGVSSYEQYF.

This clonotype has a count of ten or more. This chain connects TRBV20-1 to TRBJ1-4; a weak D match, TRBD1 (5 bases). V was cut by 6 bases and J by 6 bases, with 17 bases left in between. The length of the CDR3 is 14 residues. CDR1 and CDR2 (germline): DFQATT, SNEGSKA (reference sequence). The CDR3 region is CSARQRGDDEKLFF. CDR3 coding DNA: TGCAGTGCCCGACAGCGGGGGGACGATGAAAAACTGTTTTTT.

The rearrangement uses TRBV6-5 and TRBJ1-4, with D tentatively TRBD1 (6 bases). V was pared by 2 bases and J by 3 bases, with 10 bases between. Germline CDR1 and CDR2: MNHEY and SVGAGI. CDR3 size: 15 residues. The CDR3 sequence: CASSYRGGPNEKLFF. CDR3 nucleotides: TGTGCCAGCAGTTACCGAGGGGGACCTAATGAAAAACTGTTTTTT.

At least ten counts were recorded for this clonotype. In DNA, the CDR3 is TGCAGTGCTAGTCTCGCAGGGGCCCACGAGCAGTACTTC. The encoded protein is CSASLAGAHEQYF. The chain couples TRBV20-1 to TRBJ2-7; TRBD1 is a possible D gene (6 bases). CDR3 size: 13 residues. Trimming took off 3 bases at V and 5 bases at J, with 14 bases between the two ends. Germline V gives CDR1 DFQATT, CDR2 SNEGSKA (reference sequence).

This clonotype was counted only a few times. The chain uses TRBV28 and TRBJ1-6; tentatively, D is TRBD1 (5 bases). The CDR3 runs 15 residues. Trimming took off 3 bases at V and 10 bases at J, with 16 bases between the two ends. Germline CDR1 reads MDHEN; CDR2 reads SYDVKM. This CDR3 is CASSLGGITGSPLHF. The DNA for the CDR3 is TGTGCCAGCAGTTTGGGGGGGATTACTGGGTCACCCCTCCACTTT.

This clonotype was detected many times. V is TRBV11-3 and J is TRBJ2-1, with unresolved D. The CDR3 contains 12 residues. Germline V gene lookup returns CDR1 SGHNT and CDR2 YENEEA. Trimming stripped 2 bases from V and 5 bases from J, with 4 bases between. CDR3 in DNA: TGTGCCAGCAGCTTAAGCCACAATGAGCAGTTCTTC. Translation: CASSLSHNEQFF.

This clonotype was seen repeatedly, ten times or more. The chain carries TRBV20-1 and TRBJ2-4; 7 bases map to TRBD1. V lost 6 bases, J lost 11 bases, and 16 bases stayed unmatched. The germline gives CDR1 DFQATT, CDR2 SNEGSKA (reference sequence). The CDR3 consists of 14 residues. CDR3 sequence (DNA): TGCAGTGCCGCCTTAACAGGGGCCCCAGGGGTTCAGTACTTC. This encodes CSAALTGAPGVQYF.

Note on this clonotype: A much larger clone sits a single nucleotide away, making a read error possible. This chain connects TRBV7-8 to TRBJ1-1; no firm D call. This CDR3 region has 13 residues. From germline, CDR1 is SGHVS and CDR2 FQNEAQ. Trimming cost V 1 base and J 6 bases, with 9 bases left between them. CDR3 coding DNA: TGTGCCAGCAGCTTAGATAGGTTGCCTGAAGCTTTCTTT. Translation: CASSLDRLPEAFF.

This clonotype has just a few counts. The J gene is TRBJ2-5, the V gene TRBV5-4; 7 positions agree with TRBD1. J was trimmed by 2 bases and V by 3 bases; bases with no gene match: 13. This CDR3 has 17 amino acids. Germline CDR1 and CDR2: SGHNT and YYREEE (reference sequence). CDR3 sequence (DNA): TGTGCCAGCAGCTCCCTCACTTACGGGACAGCACAAGAGACCCAGTACTTC. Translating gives CASSSLTYGTAQETQYF.

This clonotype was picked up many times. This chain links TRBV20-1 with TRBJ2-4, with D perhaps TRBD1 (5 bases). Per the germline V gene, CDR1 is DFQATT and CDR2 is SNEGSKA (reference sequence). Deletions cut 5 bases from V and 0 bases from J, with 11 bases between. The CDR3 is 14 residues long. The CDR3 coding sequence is TGCAGTGCTTTCATGGGGCTAGCCAAAAACATTCAGTACTTC. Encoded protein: CSAFMGLAKNIQYF.

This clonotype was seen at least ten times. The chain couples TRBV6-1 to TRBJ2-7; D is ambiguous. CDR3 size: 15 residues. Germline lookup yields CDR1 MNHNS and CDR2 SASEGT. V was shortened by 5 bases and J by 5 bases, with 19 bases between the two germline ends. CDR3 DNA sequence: TGTGCCAGCAGTAGGTCCCCGAAGGGAAGCGACGAGCAGTACTTC. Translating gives CASSRSPKGSDEQYF.

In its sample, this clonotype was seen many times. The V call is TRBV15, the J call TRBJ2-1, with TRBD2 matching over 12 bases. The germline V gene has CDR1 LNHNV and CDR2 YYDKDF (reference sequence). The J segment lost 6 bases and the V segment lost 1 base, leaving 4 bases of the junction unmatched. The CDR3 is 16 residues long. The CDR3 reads CATSRGLAGDFNEQFF. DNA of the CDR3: TGTGCCACCAGCAGAGGACTAGCGGGGGACTTCAATGAGCAGTTCTTC.

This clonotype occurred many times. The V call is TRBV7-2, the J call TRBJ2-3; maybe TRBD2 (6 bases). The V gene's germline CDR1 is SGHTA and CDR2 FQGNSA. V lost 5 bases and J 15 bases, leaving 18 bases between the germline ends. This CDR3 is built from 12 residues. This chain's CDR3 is CASSRDRLVHYF. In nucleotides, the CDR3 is TGTGCCAGCAGCAGAGACAGACTAGTGCACTATTTT.

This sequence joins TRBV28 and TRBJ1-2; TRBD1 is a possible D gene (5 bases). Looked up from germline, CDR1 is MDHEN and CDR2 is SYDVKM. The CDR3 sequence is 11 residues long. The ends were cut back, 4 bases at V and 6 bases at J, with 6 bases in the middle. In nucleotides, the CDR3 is TGTGCCAGCAGTTACAGGAATGGCTACACCTTC. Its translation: CASSYRNGYTF.

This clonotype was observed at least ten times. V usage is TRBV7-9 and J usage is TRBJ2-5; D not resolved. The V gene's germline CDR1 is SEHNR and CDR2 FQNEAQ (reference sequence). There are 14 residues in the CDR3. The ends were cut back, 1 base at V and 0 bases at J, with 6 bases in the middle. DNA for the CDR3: TGTGCCAGCAGCTTAGTCGAGTACCAAGAGACCCAGTACTTC. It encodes CASSLVEYQETQYF.

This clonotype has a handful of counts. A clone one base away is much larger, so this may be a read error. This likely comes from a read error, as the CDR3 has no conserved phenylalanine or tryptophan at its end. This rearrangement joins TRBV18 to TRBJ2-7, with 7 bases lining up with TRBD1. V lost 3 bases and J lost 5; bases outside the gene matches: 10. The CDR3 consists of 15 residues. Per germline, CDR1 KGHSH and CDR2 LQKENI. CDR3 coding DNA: TGTGCCAGCTCACCTAAAACAGGGGCAGCGGACGAGCAGTACTCC. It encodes CASSPKTGAADEQYS.

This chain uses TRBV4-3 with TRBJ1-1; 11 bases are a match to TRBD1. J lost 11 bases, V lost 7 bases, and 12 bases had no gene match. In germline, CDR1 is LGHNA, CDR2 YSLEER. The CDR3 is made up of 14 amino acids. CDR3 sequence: CASTPGTGGRIAFF. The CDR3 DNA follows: TGCGCCAGCACGCCCGGGACAGGGGGGAGAATCGCTTTCTTT.

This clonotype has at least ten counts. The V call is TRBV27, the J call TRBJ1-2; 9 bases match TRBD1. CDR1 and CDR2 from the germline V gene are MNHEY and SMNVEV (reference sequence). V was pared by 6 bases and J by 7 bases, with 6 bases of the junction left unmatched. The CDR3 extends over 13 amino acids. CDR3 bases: TGTGCCAGCAGCCCTACAGGGGGCGTTGGCTACACCTTC. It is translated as CASSPTGGVGYTF.

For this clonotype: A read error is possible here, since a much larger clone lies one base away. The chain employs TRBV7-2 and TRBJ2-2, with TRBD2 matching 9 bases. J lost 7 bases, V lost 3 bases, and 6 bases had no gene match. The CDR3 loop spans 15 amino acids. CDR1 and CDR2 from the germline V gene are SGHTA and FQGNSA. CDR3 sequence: CASSLGGRAVGELFF. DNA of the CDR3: TGTGCCAGCAGCTTGGGCGGGAGGGCCGTCGGGGAGCTGTTTTTT.

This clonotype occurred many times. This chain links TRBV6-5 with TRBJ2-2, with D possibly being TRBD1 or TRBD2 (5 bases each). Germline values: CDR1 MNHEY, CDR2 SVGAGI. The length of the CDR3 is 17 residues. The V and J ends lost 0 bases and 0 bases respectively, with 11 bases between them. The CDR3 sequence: CASSYSGTPANTGELFF. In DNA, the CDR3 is TGTGCCAGCAGTTACTCGGGGACGCCTGCGAACACCGGGGAGCTGTTTTTT.

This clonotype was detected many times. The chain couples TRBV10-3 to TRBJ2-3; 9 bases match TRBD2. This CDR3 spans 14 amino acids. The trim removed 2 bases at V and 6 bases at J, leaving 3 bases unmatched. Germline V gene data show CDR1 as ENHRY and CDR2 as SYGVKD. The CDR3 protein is CAISELLAGDTQYF. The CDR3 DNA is TGTGCCATCAGTGAGCTTCTAGCGGGGGATACGCAGTATTTT.